This T cell receptor (beta chain) was identified in a study of graft-versus-host responses after intestinal transplantation. Points on this clone: Its antigen is currently unknown.

Assay: immunoSEQ multiplex PCR; the TCRdb copy retains only in-frame clones and omits some. The sample includes about 70,000 clones, 90% seen only once; the top ten take roughly 1.3%. General study results and limits: Early post-transplant declines in HvG were associated with peak levels of circulating GvH clones.

The CDR3 runs 15 residues. Looked up from germline, CDR1 is SGHDT and CDR2 is YYEEEE. V was clipped by 0 bases and J by 5 bases, with 12 bases between them. The sample consisted of unstimulated CD8+ T cells sorted from spleen or lymph node cells, taken before intestinal transplant. V is TRBV5-6 and J is TRBJ2-1; D unclear. This receptor was taken from a human donor who received an intestinal transplant. Written as DNA, the CDR3 is TGTGCCAGCAGCTTGGCCTCAGGTCTCAACAATGAGCAGTTCTTC. Protein product: CASSLASGLNNEQFF.